This entry lists 7 T cell receptor beta chains sequenced from one sample in a study of blood T cell repertoires in COVID-19. The repertoire was sequenced with immunoSEQ multiplex PCR; TCRdb's copy has only in-frame clones and lacks some. The sample lists 250,000 to 300,000 clones, about 89% seen once, with less than 1% in the top ten. Input material: peripheral blood. Receptors were obtained from a woman aged 40 to 55 who had recovered from COVID-19.

J is TRBJ1-5 and V is TRBV3-1 (or the pseudogene TRBV3-2), with no clear D. Germline CDR1 is LGHDT and CDR2 is YNNKEL (reference sequence). The CDR3 consists of 13 residues. Trimming removed 2 bases from V and 3 bases from J, with 5 bases in between. CDR3 DNA: TGTGCCAGCAGCCAACAACTCAATCAGCCCCAGCATTTT. Amino acids: CASSQQLNQPQHF.

This chain uses TRBV24-1 with TRBJ1-4; the D gene is possibly TRBD1 (5 bases). Germline CDR1 KGHDR, CDR2 SFDVKD. Between the trimmed V and J ends, which lost 3 bases and 8 bases, there was a span of 12 bases. This CDR3 has 14 residues. The CDR3 nucleotides read TGTGCCACCAGTGATCCAGGGCCGGAGGAAAAACTGTTTTTT. Translation: CATSDPGPEEKLFF.

This chain joins TRBV27 and TRBJ2-1; the match to TRBD1 covers 7 bases. With 5 bases clipped from V and 1 base from J, the junction kept 5 bases outside the gene matches. This CDR3 comprises 15 residues. The germline CDR1 and CDR2 sequences are MNHEY and SMNVEV (reference sequence). The CDR3 loop reads CASSARGKSYNEQFF. In DNA, the CDR3 is TGTGCCAGCAGTGCCAGGGGGAAATCCTACAATGAGCAGTTCTTC.

This chain links TRBV11-3 with TRBJ2-5; 10 bases agree with TRBD1. The CDR3 runs to 15 residues. CDR1 SGHNT and CDR2 YENEEA come from the germline V gene. With V trimmed by 5 bases and J by 5 bases, 8 bases remained unmatched. CDR3 coding DNA: TGTGCCAGCAGCGTTGGGACAGGGGATGGGGAGACCCAGTACTTC. Protein: CASSVGTGDGETQYF.

V is TRBV28 and J is TRBJ2-1, with 8 bases identical to TRBD2. Germline loops: CDR1 MDHEN, CDR2 SYDVKM. This CDR3 region has 15 residues. The junction had 9 bases not matched to a gene; V was cut back by 8 bases and J by 3 bases. CDR3 nucleotide sequence: TGTGCCAGCCAATCGGGAGGGTTGAGCTACAATGAGCAGTTCTTC. This encodes CASQSGGLSYNEQFF.

The rearrangement links TRBV2 to TRBJ2-3; D might be TRBD2 (8 bases). Trimming took 11 bases from V and 2 from J, leaving 20 bases between them. Germline CDR1 reads SNHLY; CDR2 reads FYNNEI. The CDR3 spans 15 residues. The CDR3 is CAAGGRTGSTDTQYF. The CDR3 region has the DNA TGTGCCGCGGGGGGCCGGACAGGATCCACAGATACGCAGTATTTT.

J is TRBJ2-3 and V is TRBV5-1; 9 nucleotides match TRBD1. The CDR3 length is 16 residues. Per germline, CDR1 SGHRS and CDR2 YFSETQ. V dropped 3 bases and J dropped 1; count of bases not matched to a gene: 6. The CDR3 is CASSSRDRAGTDTQYF. The CDR3 nucleotides are TGCGCCAGCAGCTCAAGGGACAGGGCGGGCACAGATACGCAGTATTTT.